These 21 T cell receptor beta chains were all obtained from the same sample, sequenced in a study of shared clonotypes between healthy human individuals. Naive CD8 cells comprised CD45RO-negative, CCR7-positively selected cells, excluding terminally differentiated effector memory CD45RA+ cells. Using immunoSEQ multiplex PCR, the repertoire was profiled, and TCRdb retains in-frame clones only, with some absent. Of around 620,000 clones in the sample, about 95% are singletons; the top ten hold approximately 0.11%. The specimen sequenced was naive CD8+ T cells sorted from blood. The origin of the receptors is a woman younger than 45 in good health.

V is TRBV15 and J is TRBJ2-1; 11 nucleotides agree with TRBD2. From germline, CDR1 is LNHNV and CDR2 YYDKDF (reference sequence). The CDR3 consists of 17 residues. J lost 3 bases, V lost 5 bases, and 9 bases had no gene match. The CDR3 protein is CATSEGIAGGFYNEQFF. The CDR3 DNA reads as TGTGCCACCAGCGAGGGGATAGCGGGAGGGTTCTACAATGAGCAGTTCTTC.

This sequence joins TRBV27 and TRBJ2-5; 11 bases are a match to TRBD1. Germline V gives CDR1 MNHEY, CDR2 SMNVEV (reference sequence). This CDR3 has 14 residues. J lost 4 bases, V lost 5 bases, and 3 bases had no gene match. CDR3 in DNA: TGTGCCAGCAGTGCCGGGACAGGGGGAGAGACCCAGTACTTC. Protein product: CASSAGTGGETQYF.

The chain's CDR3 is CASHGTGVDTEAFF. For the CDR3, the DNA is TGTGCCAGCCATGGTACAGGGGTAGACACTGAAGCTTTCTTT. The V call is TRBV5-4, the J call TRBJ1-1; 7 positions match TRBD1. The CDR3 runs to 14 residues. Looked up from germline, CDR1 is SGHNT and CDR2 is YYREEE (reference sequence). V was pared by 7 bases and J by 3 bases, with 9 bases of the junction left unmatched.

The J gene is TRBJ2-7, the V gene TRBV28; D is perhaps TRBD2 (5 bases). This CDR3 region has 17 residues. V was pared by 6 bases and J by 3 bases, with 24 bases between. Germline CDR1 is MDHEN and CDR2 is SYDVKM. The CDR3 sequence is CASSPAADFAVNYEQYF. CDR3 coding DNA: TGTGCCAGCAGCCCAGCGGCGGATTTCGCGGTCAACTACGAGCAGTACTTC.

This clone was seen once. The chain is built from TRBV28 and TRBJ1-4; no clear D gene. CDR1 MDHEN and CDR2 SYDVKM come from the germline V gene. Trimming pared 6 bases from V and 13 bases from J, leaving 15 bases between. The CDR3 has 12 residues. In nucleotides, the CDR3 is TGTGCCAGCAGCCCACCTTTCAGTAGACTGTTTTTT. Protein sequence: CASSPPFSRLFF.

V gene TRBV7-9 combines with J gene TRBJ1-5, with 10 bases lining up with TRBD1. The J segment lost 0 bases and the V segment lost 3 bases, leaving 2 bases of the junction unmatched. CDR1 and CDR2 from the germline V gene are SEHNR and FQNEAQ (reference sequence). CDR3 length: 16 residues. In nucleotides, the CDR3 is TGTGCCAGCAGCTTGACAGGGGGCTATAGCAATCAGCCCCAGCATTTT. Translating it yields CASSLTGGYSNQPQHF.

V gene TRBV10-3 combines with J gene TRBJ2-7; D perhaps matches TRBD1 (6 bases). With 10 bases removed from V and 0 bases from J, the gap between germline ends came to 13 bases. The germline V gene encodes CDR1 ENHRY and CDR2 SYGVKD. The CDR3 covers 13 residues. CDR3 nucleotide sequence: TGTGCCAGCGCGGTGGGGGCCTCCTACGAGCAGTACTTC. It is translated as CASAVGASYEQYF.

This clone was counted a few times. This CDR3 is also generated by other DNA sequences in the sample. This chain connects TRBV10-1 to TRBJ2-7, with no clear D. This CDR3 has 13 residues. The V end lost 3 bases, the J end lost 2 bases, and 8 bases lay between the germline ends. From germline, CDR1 is WNHNN and CDR2 SYGVQD (reference sequence). The DNA for the CDR3 is TGCGCCAGCAGTGAACCCGGCACCTACGAGCAGTACTTC. Its translation: CASSEPGTYEQYF.

CDR3 region: CASSTRDARDEQFF. The CDR3 DNA is TGTGCCAGCAGCACCCGGGACGCTCGCGATGAGCAGTTCTTC. The gene calls are TRBV13 and TRBJ2-1; D is possibly TRBD1 or TRBD2 (5 bases each). This CDR3 comprises 14 residues. V shed 5 bases and J shed 8 bases, with 16 bases lying between them. Germline V gives CDR1 PRHDT, CDR2 FYEKMQ (reference sequence).

The chain combines TRBV7-2 with TRBJ1-4, with a possible D match to TRBD1 (5 bases). The germline V gene has CDR1 SGHTA and CDR2 FQGNSA. Trimming pared 0 bases from V and 11 bases from J, leaving 13 bases between. The CDR3 is made up of 14 amino acids. CDR3 in DNA: TGTGCCAGCAGCTTAGCTGGGGGAATGGAGAAACTGTTTTTT. Translation: CASSLAGGMEKLFF.

This chain uses TRBV5-1 with TRBJ1-3, with D hard to call. Looked up from germline, CDR1 is SGHRS and CDR2 is YFSETQ. Trimming cost V 4 bases and J 0 bases, with 11 bases left between them. This CDR3 comprises 15 residues. CDR3 bases: TGCGCCAGCAGCCCTAAGGTAGACTCTGGAAACACCATATATTTT. This gives the protein CASSPKVDSGNTIYF.

The chain carries TRBV7-6 and TRBJ2-1; 7 positions agree with TRBD2. CDR3 size: 18 residues. Germline V gene sequence: CDR1 SGHVS, CDR2 FNYEAQ. V was clipped by 0 bases and J by 4 bases; unmatched bases: 12. For the CDR3, the DNA is TGTGCCAGCAGCTTAGCCCCCTCACTAGCGTTGGGGTACAATGAGCAGTTCTTC. Translation: CASSLAPSLALGYNEQFF. Supplemented by reference TRBV7-6 and TRBJ2-1, the full variable domain reads GAGVSQSPRYKVTKRGQDVALRCDPISGHVSLYWYRQALGQGPEFLTYFNYEAQQDKSGLPNDRFSAERPEGSISTLTIQRTEQRDSAMYRCASSLAPSLALGYNEQFFGPGTRLTVL.

This clone has only one observation. V and J are TRBV4-2 and TRBJ2-7; 13 nucleotides match TRBD2. Trimming removed 5 bases from V and 2 bases from J; junction bases left unmatched: 3. Germline CDR1 reads LGHNA; CDR2 reads YNFKEQ. The CDR3 loop spans 15 amino acids. As DNA, the CDR3 is TGTGCCAGCAGCTGGGGACTAGCGGGACCCTACGAGCAGTACTTC. It yields the protein CASSWGLAGPYEQYF.

This clone was detected only once. The same CDR3 is also encoded by other DNA sequences in this sample. This chain uses TRBV27 with TRBJ1-2, with a weak D call TRBD1 (6 bases). Trimming left V 3 bases short and J 2 bases short, with 7 bases between. Germline lookup yields CDR1 MNHEY and CDR2 SMNVEV (reference sequence). The CDR3 is made up of 13 amino acids. DNA for the CDR3: TGTGCCAGCAGTTTGACAGGCAACTATGGCTACACCTTC. Protein product: CASSLTGNYGYTF.

The rearrangement joins TRBV11-2 to TRBJ2-7, with 8 bases identical to TRBD2. CDR1 is SGHAT, CDR2 FQNNGV, per germline. The CDR3 spans 15 residues. J was trimmed by 3 bases and V by 5 bases; bases with no gene match: 9. CDR3 sequence (DNA): TGTGCCAGCAGCGCGCGGGGGGACGGAGACTACGAGCAGTACTTC. This translates into CASSARGDGDYEQYF. The full variable domain, with the rest looked up from reference TRBV11-2 and TRBJ2-7, is EAGVAQSPRYKIIEKRQSVAFWCNPISGHATLYWYQQILGQGPKLLIQFQNNGVVDDSQLPKDRFSAERLKGVDSTLKIQPAKLEDSAVYLCASSARGDGDYEQYFGPGTRLTVT.

The rearrangement uses TRBV2 and TRBJ2-1, with D possibly matching TRBD1 (6 bases). CDR1 and CDR2 from the germline V gene are SNHLY and FYNNEI. V was trimmed by 8 bases and J by 0 bases, leaving 11 bases between them. The CDR3 loop spans 14 amino acids. The DNA of the CDR3 is TGTGCCAGCTGCTGGACAGACTCCTACAATGAGCAGTTCTTC. Its protein product is CASCWTDSYNEQFF.

The sample holds a few counts of this clone. The chain links TRBV29-1 to TRBJ1-1; unclear D gene. CDR3 length: 11 residues. CDR1 SQVTM and CDR2 ANQGSEA come from the germline V gene. The V and J ends lost 4 bases and 7 bases respectively, with 10 bases between them. This CDR3 reads CSVVLEIEAFF. The DNA of the CDR3 is TGCAGCGTTGTGCTGGAAATTGAAGCTTTCTTT.

The sample holds a few counts of this clone. CDR3 nucleotide sequence: TGTGCCAGCAGTTCCACAGGGGATGAAGCTTTCTTT. It translates to CASSSTGDEAFF. The chain recombines TRBV27 with TRBJ1-1; 7 nucleotides match TRBD1. The CDR3 has 12 residues. V dropped 4 bases and J dropped 7; count of bases not matched to a gene: 3. CDR1 is MNHEY, CDR2 SMNVEV, per germline (reference sequence).

The CDR3 is CASSSYRIGTGLAPLHF. CDR3 bases: TGTGCCAGCAGCTCCTACCGTATAGGGACCGGGTTGGCACCCCTCCACTTT. The chain is built from TRBV5-5 and TRBJ1-6, with a weak D call TRBD1 (5 bases). Germline V gene data show CDR1 as SGHKS and CDR2 as YYEKEE (reference sequence). This CDR3 region has 17 residues. V was clipped by 3 bases and J by 11 bases, with 24 bases between them.

The V and J genes are TRBV28 and TRBJ2-1; a weak D match, TRBD2 (7 bases). The CDR3 has 14 amino acids. Per the germline V gene, CDR1 is MDHEN and CDR2 is SYDVKM. The V gene lost 7 bases and the J gene lost 9 bases, with 19 bases spanning the gap. The CDR3 DNA reads TGTGCCAGCACGAGGGAGGGGGAGGCGGGTGAGCAGTTCTTC. It is translated as CASTREGEAGEQFF.

The CDR3 DNA follows: TGTGCCAGCAGCCCTAGCCTCGGTAGTTACTACGAGCAGTACTTC. Its translation is CASSPSLGSYYEQYF. The V call is TRBV7-8, the J call TRBJ2-7; maybe TRBD2 (5 bases). The CDR3 length is 15 residues. With 5 bases removed from V and 3 bases from J, the gap between germline ends came to 17 bases. Per germline, CDR1 SGHVS and CDR2 FQNEAQ. The full variable domain, in which reference TRBV7-8 and TRBJ2-7 provide the parts outside the CDR3, is GAGVSQSPRYKVAKRGQDVALRCDPISGHVSLFWYQQALGQGPEFLTYFQNEAQLDKSGLPSDRFFAERPEGSVSTLKIQRTQQEDSAVYLCASSPSLGSYYEQYFGPGTRLTVT.